This TCR beta chain was identified during a study of CD4+ T cells in melanoma. Overall study findings and caveats: Neoantigen-specific CD4+ T cells in melanoma reportedly had diverse differentiation states. A reported correlation linked neoantigen-specific CD4+ T cells to CD8+, macrophage and B cell function.

Sequenced by immunoSEQ multiplex PCR; TCRdb stores in-frame clones only, minus some. The sample shows 52,000 or so clones, almost 70% of them seen only once. In the case of this clone: The antigen is not known.

This CDR3 region has 15 residues. V lost 2 bases, J lost 3 bases, and 7 bases stayed unmatched. The germline CDR1 and CDR2 sequences are MNHEY and SMNVEV (reference sequence). Material: tumor tissue. The J gene is TRBJ2-7, the V gene TRBV27, with TRBD1 identical over 7 bases. The TCR sequence derives from a human donor with melanoma. The CDR3 DNA is TGTGCCAGCAGTTTACACGCAGGGGGAGACTACGAGCAGTACTTC. Translation gives CASSLHAGGDYEQYF.